The T cell receptor (beta chain) under discussion was sequenced for a study of T-cell memory formation after mild COVID-19 (dated by TCRdb to about 2021). About the full investigation: TCR sequence clusters from the two donors were found to be largely donor specific. Two young, previously healthy adult volunteers made up the cohort, one male and one female. In two donors, T-cell clones that expanded and contracted after mild COVID-19 were followed by sequencing TCRalpha and TCRbeta repertoires longitudinally.

Reading from cysteine to phenylalanine, the CDR3 counts 14 amino acids. Just CDR3 DNA is preserved here, 42 bases in frame from base 1. The germline V and J ends show losses of 8 bases and 3 bases respectively, and no gene match explains 8 bases of the junction. From a lookup of the germline V gene, CDR1 and CDR2 are MNHEY and SVGAGI. With regard to this clonotype: Its antigen is currently not known. No much larger clone exists at a distance of one base, and base qualities are not known.

TCRdb names Illumina NovaSeq 6000 as the instrument used. TCRalpha and TCRbeta cDNA libraries were constructed by 5'RACE with constant-segment primers, with sample barcodes and unique molecular identifiers being introduced. RNA was extracted from every sample with Trizol reagent. Amplification of the libraries took two PCR steps, and the second step added a second sample barcode plus Illumina TruSeq adapters. The libraries were sequenced on an Illumina NovaSeq using 2 x 150 bp paired-end reads. The original pipeline was this. Demultiplexing of reads and collapsing into UMI-guided consensus sequences were performed with migec v1.2.7. Using mixcr v2.1.11, UMI consensuses were aligned to TRA and TRB V and J templates and then assembled into clonotypes. Expanded or contracted clonotypes were those called significant by both edgeR and NoisET, with noise models trained on biological replicates. For edgeR calls, a false discovery rate-adjusted p below 0.01 and a log2 fold-change threshold of 1 were applied. As an exploratory analysis of dynamics, max-normalized trajectories of the 1000 most abundant clonotypes were examined with PCA combined with hierarchical clustering. Each responding clone was given a CD4 or CD8 phenotype based on the CD4+ and CD8+ repertoires, which had been sequenced separately. The raw public reads went through TCRdb reprocessing: fastp at Q25, MiXCR clone calling, in-frame beta chains kept. Rows are combined by CDR3 protein, so each entry shows the most common genes and DNA. The authors' filters were not applied to this entry. This sample comprises 500,000 to 650,000 distinct CDR3 sequences, less than 25% of them detected only once. 7.5% to 9.5% of the sample rests with the top ten.

Ficoll-Paque density gradient centrifugation was used to isolate PBMCs. What the authors observed across the whole study: The second-wave clones that peaked on day 37 were not confirmed to be SARS-CoV-2 specific. Some responding clones were found in pre-infection memory, which suggests that pre-existing cross-reactive memory T cells took part in the SARS-CoV-2 response. From day 15 to 85, contracting clones showed balanced CD4/CD8 phenotypes, whereas a second wave of clones that expanded from day 15 to 37 leaned towards CD4+. Contracting CD4+ clones were located mainly in the CM and EM memory subsets, whereas CD8+ clones were found to be enriched in EMRA. Only a couple of mild cases were covered in the study, and larger cohorts including severe cases with pre-infection samples were considered necessary.

Recombination linked TRBV6-5 to TRBJ2-7; 9 middle bases align to TRBD2. This clonotype was obtained from an adult woman who had mild COVID-19 (a few samples of this study predate the infection). The sample titles of this study are shuffled in the database, so cell type and time point are left out; the donor was told from shared clones. Sequencing input: PBMCs or a T cell subset sorted from them (not recorded which). The CDR3 sequence is CASPTSGLHYEQYF. The DNA sequence is TGTGCCAGCCCGACTAGCGGACTACACTACGAGCAGTACTTC.